The 20 T cell receptor beta chains in this list originate from one sample, sequenced in a study of blood T cell repertoires in COVID-19. Assay: immunoSEQ multiplex PCR; the TCRdb copy retains only in-frame clones and omits some. The sample lists about 69,000 clones; approximately 83% were seen once. Input material: peripheral blood. The receptors stem from a man in his forties or fifties with COVID-19, enrolled during active disease.

The chain uses TRBV7-9 and TRBJ1-6; D is perhaps TRBD1 (6 bases). The length of the CDR3 is 16 residues. The germline CDR1 and CDR2 sequences are SEHNR and FQNEAQ (reference sequence). Trimming took off 5 bases at V and 0 bases at J, with 11 bases between the two ends. The CDR3 DNA is TGTGCCAGCAGCGGGGAGGGGGACTCCTATAATTCACCCCTCCACTTT. This codes for CASSGEGDSYNSPLHF.

This chain connects TRBV5-1 to TRBJ2-2; TRBD1 agrees at 7 bases. V was pared by 4 bases and J by 0 bases, with 6 bases of the junction left unmatched. The CDR3 sequence is 16 residues long. The V gene's germline CDR1 is SGHRS and CDR2 YFSETQ. CDR3 coding DNA: TGCGCCAGCAGCACCGGACAGGCCACGAACACCGGGGAGCTGTTTTTT. As protein: CASSTGQATNTGELFF.

The CDR3, as DNA: TGTGCCAGCACGCAAACAGCACTTACCAACTATGGCTACACCTTC. Its translation is CASTQTALTNYGYTF. The chain carries TRBV6-5 and TRBJ1-2; D not certain. Trimming cost V 7 bases and J 2 bases, with 17 bases left between them. This CDR3 is 15 amino acids long. CDR1 and CDR2 (germline): MNHEY, SVGAGI.

In its sample, this clone was seen once. The chain is built from TRBV5-4 and TRBJ1-1; perhaps TRBD1 as D (5 bases). V lost 0 bases and J lost 7, with 10 bases in between. The germline V gene encodes CDR1 SGHNT and CDR2 YYREEE (reference sequence). The CDR3 covers 13 residues. The CDR3 is CASSLAGGSEAFF. The DNA for the CDR3 is TGTGCCAGCAGCTTGGCGGGGGGAAGTGAAGCTTTCTTT.

The genes are TRBV7-8 and TRBJ2-1; TRBD2 aligns across 7 bases. The V gene's germline CDR1 is SGHVS and CDR2 FQNEAQ. The CDR3 covers 15 residues. J lost 1 base, V lost 3 bases, and 3 bases had no gene match. The CDR3 spells CASSFSGGSYNEQFF. The DNA of the CDR3 is TGTGCCAGCAGCTTCTCGGGGGGTTCCTACAATGAGCAGTTCTTC.

The rearrangement links TRBV4-1 to TRBJ1-4; no clear D gene. This CDR3 is 13 amino acids long. Trimming shortened V by 6 bases and J by 3 bases, and 8 bases separated the two germline ends. In germline, CDR1 is MGHRA, CDR2 YSYEKL. CDR3 region: CASRRLANEKLFF. In DNA form, the CDR3 reads TGCGCCAGCAGGCGGCTGGCTAATGAAAAACTGTTTTTT.

This rearrangement joins TRBV18 to TRBJ2-5, with a tentative D call TRBD2 (7 bases). V dropped 6 bases and J dropped 4 bases, with 15 bases sitting between them. The germline CDR1 and CDR2 sequences are KGHSH and LQKENI. The CDR3 has 14 amino acids. The CDR3 region is CASSQRGAGETQYF. CDR3 nucleotides: TGTGCCAGCTCCCAACGGGGGGCCGGAGAGACCCAGTACTTC.

The V and J genes are TRBV13 and TRBJ2-5; 7 bases are a match to TRBD2. The CDR3 is 16 amino acids. V lost 5 bases and J lost 5; bases outside the gene matches: 14. Germline-derived CDR1 and CDR2 are PRHDT and FYEKMQ (reference sequence). The CDR3 reads CASSGRQRDGRETQYF. CDR3 nucleotide sequence: TGTGCCAGCAGCGGCCGGCAGCGGGACGGGAGGGAGACCCAGTACTTC.

The J gene is TRBJ2-5, the V gene TRBV7-6; 7 nucleotides match TRBD2. Germline V gene sequence: CDR1 SGHVS, CDR2 FNYEAQ. V lost 5 bases to trimming and J lost 5 bases; unmatched junction nucleotides: 11. The CDR3 runs to 15 residues. The CDR3 DNA reads as TGTGCCAGCAGCCGACTGACGGGGGGATCGGAGACCCAGTACTTC. It is translated as CASSRLTGGSETQYF.

V is TRBV5-4 and J is TRBJ2-3; 7 positions agree with TRBD1. The CDR3 consists of 15 residues. V gave up 5 bases and J gave up 1 base; unmatched junction bases: 7. Germline CDR1 SGHNT, CDR2 YYREEE (reference sequence). The CDR3 reads CASSFDRVGTDTQYF. The CDR3 DNA follows: TGTGCCAGCAGTTTTGACAGGGTGGGCACAGATACGCAGTATTTT.

The chain is built from TRBV19 and TRBJ1-5; D may be TRBD1 (6 bases). The CDR3 totals 13 residues. Per germline, CDR1 LNHDA and CDR2 SQIVND (reference sequence). Trimming left V 4 bases short and J 4 bases short, with 8 bases between. The CDR3 nucleotides read TGTGCCAGTAGTACACAGGGTAATCAGCCCCAGCATTTT. It translates to CASSTQGNQPQHF.

The chain has TRBV5-4 and TRBJ1-6; 8 bases agree with TRBD1. The CDR3 sequence is 14 residues long. Germline CDR1 reads SGHNT; CDR2 reads YYREEE (reference sequence). Germline trimming cut 4 bases from V and 5 bases from J; bases unmatched to any gene: 2. The CDR3 sequence is CASSMGQDNSPLHF. CDR3 DNA sequence: TGTGCCAGCAGCATGGGACAGGATAATTCACCCCTCCACTTT.

This chain links TRBV5-1 with TRBJ1-1; 8 bases match TRBD1. After removal of 0 bases from V and 4 bases from J, the junction contained 2 bases not matched to a gene. This CDR3 region has 14 residues. Germline V CDR1 and CDR2: SGHRS, YFSETQ. The CDR3 here is CASSLEDRVTEAFF. CDR3 nucleotides: TGCGCCAGCAGCTTGGAGGACAGGGTCACTGAAGCTTTCTTT.

V gene TRBV30 combines with J gene TRBJ2-1; D perhaps matches TRBD2 (7 bases). Looked up from germline, CDR1 is GTSNPN and CDR2 is SVGIG (reference sequence). V was trimmed by 0 bases and J by 7 bases, leaving 13 bases between them. The CDR3 contains 14 residues. The CDR3 DNA is TGTGCCTGGAGTGTAGGTGGGGGGGCTAATGAGCAGTTCTTC. Translation: CAWSVGGGANEQFF.

The rearrangement joins TRBV2 to TRBJ1-4; D may be TRBD1 (5 bases). CDR1 SNHLY and CDR2 FYNNEI come from the germline V gene. Trimming shortened V by 5 bases and J by 6 bases, and 13 bases separated the two germline ends. The CDR3 loop spans 14 amino acids. The CDR3 region is CASSTQEGHEKLFF. CDR3 DNA sequence: TGTGCCAGCAGTACCCAGGAGGGGCATGAAAAACTGTTTTTT.

This chain joins TRBV3-1 (or the pseudogene TRBV3-2) and TRBJ1-2; D not resolved. V shed 7 bases and J shed 2 bases, with 8 bases lying between them. The CDR3 sequence is 12 residues long. Germline lookup yields CDR1 LGHDT and CDR2 YNNKEL (reference sequence). The CDR3 protein is CASTGDNYGYTF. The CDR3 DNA sequence: TGTGCCAGCACCGGAGACAACTATGGCTACACCTTC.

This clone was seen once. The chain has TRBV9 and TRBJ2-7; 10 bases agree with TRBD2. Germline V lookup: CDR1 SGDLS, CDR2 YYNGEE. V trimming: 0 bases; J trimming: 3 bases; junction bases outside the gene matches: 3. This CDR3 comprises 15 residues. The CDR3 is CASSVGLAGDYEQYF. CDR3 DNA: TGTGCCAGCAGCGTAGGGCTAGCGGGGGACTACGAGCAGTACTTC.

V and J are TRBV5-1 and TRBJ2-1, with a tentative D call TRBD2 (5 bases). V lost 0 bases, J lost 7 bases, and 17 bases lay in between. Germline assignment: CDR1 SGHRS and CDR2 YFSETQ. The CDR3 consists of 16 residues. This chain's CDR3 is CASSLGFVDGENEQFF. CDR3 coding DNA: TGCGCCAGCAGCTTGGGATTCGTGGACGGGGAGAATGAGCAGTTCTTC.

The chain recombines TRBV7-9 with TRBJ2-1; 7 positions match TRBD1. The CDR3 length is 13 residues. J lost 8 bases, V lost 4 bases, and 5 bases had no gene match. CDR1 and CDR2 from the germline V gene are SEHNR and FQNEAQ (reference sequence). CDR3 residues: CASSWSGGYEQFF. CDR3 bases: TGTGCCAGCAGCTGGTCAGGGGGTTATGAGCAGTTCTTC.

The chain is built from TRBV30 and TRBJ2-5, with D maybe TRBD2 (7 bases). Germline V CDR1 and CDR2: GTSNPN, SVGIG (reference sequence). V was clipped by 7 bases and J by 5 bases, with 17 bases between them. The CDR3 is 13 residues long. CDR3 region: CASISGGLETQYF. DNA of the CDR3: TGTGCCTCGATCTCGGGGGGCTTGGAGACCCAGTACTTC. Full variable domain (missing parts from reference TRBV30 and TRBJ2-5): SQTIHQWPATLVQPVGSPLSLECTVEGTSNPNLYWYRQAAGRGLQLLFYSVGIGQISSEVPQNLSASRPQDRQFILSSKKLLLSDSGFYLCASISGGLETQYFGPGTRLLVL.